Described below is a single TCR beta chain sequence and its context. The antigen is undetermined. A much larger clone differs from this one at a single base, so this may be a read error. The CDR3 sequence is 14 residues long. Germline V lookup: CDR1 SGHRS, CDR2 YFSETQ. The protocol attached unique molecular identifiers to individual cDNA molecules. TCRdb re-called the 5' RACE reads with MiXCR, one entry per CDR3 protein. This table has 30,000 to 45,000 distinct CDR3 sequences, around 5.4% appearing once. This sample was taken from a study of early T cells in non-severe SARS-CoV-2 infection. Overall study context: Sequencing targeted bulk RNA from unsorted whole blood, leaving chains unpaired.

Study-wide results and limits: There was a bias toward anti-spike CD8 responses in VDJdb matching, which missed private and CD4 specificities.

This sequence originates from an adult who was a healthcare worker with PCR-confirmed SARS-CoV-2 infection or an uninfected control (not recorded which). Sequenced material: whole blood, taken at baseline. This chain connects TRBV5-1 to TRBJ2-7; TRBD2 aligns across 8 bases. CDR3 region: CASSYSGSNDEQNF. The CDR3 DNA reads as TGCGCCAGCAGCTACAGCGGGAGTAACGACGAGCAGAACTTC.